Many counts were recorded for the clone carrying this T cell receptor (beta chain). Germline CDR1 DFQATT, CDR2 SNEGSKA (reference sequence). Trimming cost V 2 bases and J 4 bases; bases outside gene matches: 5. CDR3 length equals 15 residues. The sample originates from a study of T-cell reconstitution after alpha-beta-depleted transplantation in children. A library of TCRbeta sequences, prepared with unique molecular identifiers, was generated. TCRdb independently ran MiXCR on the PCR reads; one entry per CDR3 protein. This sample has about 400,000 distinct CDR3 sequences, with 20% found just once. V is TRBV20-1 and J is TRBJ1-5, with 10 bases that match TRBD1. The sequence was obtained from a human donor who donated a stem cell graft to a child with acute myeloid leukemia. The material sequenced was PBMCs from the stem cell graft donor, taken from the stem cell graft. CDR3: CSARSDRGYNQPQHF. The CDR3 nucleotides are TGCAGTGCTAGATCGGACAGGGGGTATAATCAGCCCCAGCATTTT.